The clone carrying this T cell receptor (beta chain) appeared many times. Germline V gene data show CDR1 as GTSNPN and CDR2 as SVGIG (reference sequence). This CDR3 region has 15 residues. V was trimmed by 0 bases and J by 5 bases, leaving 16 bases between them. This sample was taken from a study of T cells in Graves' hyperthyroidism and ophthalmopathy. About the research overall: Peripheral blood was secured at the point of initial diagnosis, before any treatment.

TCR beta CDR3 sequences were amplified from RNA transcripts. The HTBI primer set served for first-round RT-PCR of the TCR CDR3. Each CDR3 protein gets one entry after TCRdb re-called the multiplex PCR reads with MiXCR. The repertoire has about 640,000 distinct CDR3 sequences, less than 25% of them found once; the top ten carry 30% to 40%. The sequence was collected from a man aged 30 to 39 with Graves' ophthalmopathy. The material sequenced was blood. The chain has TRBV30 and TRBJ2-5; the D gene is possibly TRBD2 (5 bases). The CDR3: CAWSVPAPRVETQYF. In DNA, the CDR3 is TGTGCCTGGAGTGTTCCGGCCCCGAGGGTGGAGACCCAGTACTTC.